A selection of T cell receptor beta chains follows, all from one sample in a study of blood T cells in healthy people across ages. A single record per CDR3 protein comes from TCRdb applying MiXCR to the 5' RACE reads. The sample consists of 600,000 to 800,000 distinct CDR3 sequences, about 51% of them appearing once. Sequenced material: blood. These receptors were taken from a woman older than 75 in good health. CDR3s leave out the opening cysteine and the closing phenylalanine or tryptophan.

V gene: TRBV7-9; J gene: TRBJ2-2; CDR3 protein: ASRPGASGRYGGELF
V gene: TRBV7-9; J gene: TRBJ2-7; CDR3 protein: ASSLSGRINEQY
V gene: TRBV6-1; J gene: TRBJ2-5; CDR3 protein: ASSGVLGQGSQSPQY
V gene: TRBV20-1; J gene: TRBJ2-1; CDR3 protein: SASGGGNNEQF
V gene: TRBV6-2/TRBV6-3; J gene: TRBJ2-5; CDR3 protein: ASSYGRGPYQETQY
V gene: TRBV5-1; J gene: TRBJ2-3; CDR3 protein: ASTWTSGNTQY
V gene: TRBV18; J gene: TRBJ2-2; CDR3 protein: ASSPLDTGSAGELF
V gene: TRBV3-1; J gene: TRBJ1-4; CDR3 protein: ASSQDPVGTVGNEKLF
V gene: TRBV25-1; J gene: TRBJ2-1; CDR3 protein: ASSEMFSYNEQF
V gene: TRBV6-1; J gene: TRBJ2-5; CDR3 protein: ASSTFDWGTQY
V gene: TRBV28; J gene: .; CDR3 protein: ASTTGNRYEQY
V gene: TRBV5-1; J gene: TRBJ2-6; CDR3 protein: ASSPSAGSGANVLT
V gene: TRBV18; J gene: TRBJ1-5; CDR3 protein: ASSPRDTTNQPRH
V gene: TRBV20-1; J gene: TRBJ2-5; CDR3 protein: SARDHRAGRWTQY
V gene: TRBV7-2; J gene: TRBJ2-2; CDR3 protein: ASKRVNTGELF
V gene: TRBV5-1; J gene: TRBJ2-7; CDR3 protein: ASYRDSDAGLYEQY
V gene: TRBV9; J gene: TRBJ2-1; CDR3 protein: ASSPGGIGDYNEQF
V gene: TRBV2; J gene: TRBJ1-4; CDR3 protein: ASVSAGEKLF
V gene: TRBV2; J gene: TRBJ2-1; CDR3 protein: ASTKERSYNEQF
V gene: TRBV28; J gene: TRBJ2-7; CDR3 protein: ASTSPEAPYEQY
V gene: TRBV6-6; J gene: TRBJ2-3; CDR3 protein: AIGTTDQDTQY
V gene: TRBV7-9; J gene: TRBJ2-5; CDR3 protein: ASSFGAVQETQY
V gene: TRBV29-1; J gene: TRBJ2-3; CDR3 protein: SAGPRTTDTQY
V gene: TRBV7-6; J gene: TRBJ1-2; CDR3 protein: ASSLEVGRTAFSYGYT
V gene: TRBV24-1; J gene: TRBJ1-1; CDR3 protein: ATSGWGVNTEAF
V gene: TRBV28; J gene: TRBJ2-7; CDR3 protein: ASSFAGRNYEQY
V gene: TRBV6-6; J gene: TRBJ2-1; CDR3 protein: ASSYGAGAGEQF
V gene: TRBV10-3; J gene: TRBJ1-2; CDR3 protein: AISEIDRGNYGYT
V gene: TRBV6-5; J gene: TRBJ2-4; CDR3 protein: ASSYGLGGSNIQY
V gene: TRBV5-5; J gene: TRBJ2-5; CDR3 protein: ASSLIVGTQY
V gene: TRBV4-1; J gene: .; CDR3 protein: VSSPLASGSRYEQY
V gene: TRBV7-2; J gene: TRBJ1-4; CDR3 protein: TSSPDRSNEKLF
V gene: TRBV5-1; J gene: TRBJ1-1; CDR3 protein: ASNPRGGPMNTEAF
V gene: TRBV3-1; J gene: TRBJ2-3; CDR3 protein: ASSHWASGTSDTQY
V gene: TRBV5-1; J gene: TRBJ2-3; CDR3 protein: ASTNSGWKDTQY
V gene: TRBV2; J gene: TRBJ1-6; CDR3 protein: ASRSGQGAYSPLH
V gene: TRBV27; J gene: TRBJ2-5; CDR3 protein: ASSRTGGLGQY
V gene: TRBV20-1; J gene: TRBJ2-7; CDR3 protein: SARDAKTSGRTRSYEQY
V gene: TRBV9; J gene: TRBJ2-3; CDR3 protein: ASSGDVPDTQY
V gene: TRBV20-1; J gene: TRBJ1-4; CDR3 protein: SARKRKEKLF
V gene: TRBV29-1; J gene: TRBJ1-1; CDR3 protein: SVEPGTGGVYTEAF
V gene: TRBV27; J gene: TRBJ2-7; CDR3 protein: ASSLYGISSYEQY